The source of this T cell receptor beta chain is a study of cytotoxic CD8 clonotypes in ibrutinib-treated CLL. The CDR3 has 15 residues. Per the germline V gene, CDR1 is LNHDA and CDR2 is SQIVND (reference sequence). V was shortened by 2 bases and J by 5 bases, with 15 bases between the two germline ends. Targeted sequencing depth ranged from 1 in 200,000 to 1 in 1 million T cells. Produced via immunoSEQ multiplex PCR; TCRdb's table is partial and in-frame only. The sample carries tens of thousands of clones, around 84% recorded once. The source of this sequence is a human donor with chronic lymphocytic leukemia. This chain uses TRBV19 with TRBJ2-5; D might be TRBD1 or TRBD2, each matching 6 bases. The sample here was PBMCs, taken before ibrutinib treatment. CDR3 region: CASSISSTGRETQYF. CDR3 DNA sequence: TGTGCCAGTAGTATAAGTTCCACAGGGAGGGAGACCCAGTACTTC.